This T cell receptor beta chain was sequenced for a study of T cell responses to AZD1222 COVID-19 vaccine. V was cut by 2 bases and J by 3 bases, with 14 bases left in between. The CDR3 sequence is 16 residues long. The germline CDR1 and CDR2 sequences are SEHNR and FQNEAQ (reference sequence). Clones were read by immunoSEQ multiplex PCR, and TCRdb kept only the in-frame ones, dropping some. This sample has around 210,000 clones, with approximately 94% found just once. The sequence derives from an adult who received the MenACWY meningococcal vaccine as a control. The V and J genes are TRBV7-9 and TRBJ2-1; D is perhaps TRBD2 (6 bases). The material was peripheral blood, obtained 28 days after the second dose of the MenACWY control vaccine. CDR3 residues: CASSLRGGPLYNEQFF. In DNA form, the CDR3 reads TGTGCCAGCAGCTTAAGGGGAGGCCCCCTCTACAATGAGCAGTTCTTC.